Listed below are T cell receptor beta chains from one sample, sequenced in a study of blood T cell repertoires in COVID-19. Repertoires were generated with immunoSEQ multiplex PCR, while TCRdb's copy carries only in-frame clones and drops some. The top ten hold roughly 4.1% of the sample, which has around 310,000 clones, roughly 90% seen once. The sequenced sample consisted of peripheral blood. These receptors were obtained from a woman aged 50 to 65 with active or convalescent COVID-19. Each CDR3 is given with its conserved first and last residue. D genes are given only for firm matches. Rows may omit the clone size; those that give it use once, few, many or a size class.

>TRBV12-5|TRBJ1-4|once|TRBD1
CASGPGTVSNEKLFF
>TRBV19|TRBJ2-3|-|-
CASSMSREGWGTDTQYF
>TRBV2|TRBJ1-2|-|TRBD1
CASSRDRVNYGYTF
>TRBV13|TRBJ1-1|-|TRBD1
CASSLLGQGYTEAFF
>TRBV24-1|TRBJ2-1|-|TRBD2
CATMPGTNYNEQFF
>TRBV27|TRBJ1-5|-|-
CASSYRGSNQPQHF
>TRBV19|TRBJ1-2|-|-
CASTRSQGNYGYTF
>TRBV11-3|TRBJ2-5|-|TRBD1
CASSPGQGRETQYF
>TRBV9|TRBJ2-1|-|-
CASSVDGDSNNEQFF
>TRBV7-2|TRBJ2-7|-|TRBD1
CASSIDRVTYEQYF
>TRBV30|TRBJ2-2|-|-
CAWSWLAAPNTGELFF
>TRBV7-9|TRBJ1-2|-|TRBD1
CASSIQGNYGYTF
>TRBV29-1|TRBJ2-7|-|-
CSVVSFTYEQYF
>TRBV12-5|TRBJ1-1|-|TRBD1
CASGSGVGDSEAFF
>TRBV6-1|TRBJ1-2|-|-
CASSEVTETNYGYTF
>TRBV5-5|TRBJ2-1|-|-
CASSLGQPSRNEQFF
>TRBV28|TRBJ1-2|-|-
CALEGNYGYTF
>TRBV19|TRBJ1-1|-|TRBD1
CASSSTGSGTEAFF
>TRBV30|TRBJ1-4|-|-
CAWSRQGTEKLFF
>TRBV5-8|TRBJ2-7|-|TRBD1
CASSSGQGFHEQYF
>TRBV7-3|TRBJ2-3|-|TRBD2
CASSLTSGRGDTQYF
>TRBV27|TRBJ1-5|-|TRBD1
CASSRDSEMRPQHF
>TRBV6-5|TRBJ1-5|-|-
CASGGVPNQPQHF
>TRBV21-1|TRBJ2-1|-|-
CASSRTGGSYNEQFF
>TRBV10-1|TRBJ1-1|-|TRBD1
CASLTREGQGKDEAFF
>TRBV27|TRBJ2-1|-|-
CASSRGTGYNEQFF